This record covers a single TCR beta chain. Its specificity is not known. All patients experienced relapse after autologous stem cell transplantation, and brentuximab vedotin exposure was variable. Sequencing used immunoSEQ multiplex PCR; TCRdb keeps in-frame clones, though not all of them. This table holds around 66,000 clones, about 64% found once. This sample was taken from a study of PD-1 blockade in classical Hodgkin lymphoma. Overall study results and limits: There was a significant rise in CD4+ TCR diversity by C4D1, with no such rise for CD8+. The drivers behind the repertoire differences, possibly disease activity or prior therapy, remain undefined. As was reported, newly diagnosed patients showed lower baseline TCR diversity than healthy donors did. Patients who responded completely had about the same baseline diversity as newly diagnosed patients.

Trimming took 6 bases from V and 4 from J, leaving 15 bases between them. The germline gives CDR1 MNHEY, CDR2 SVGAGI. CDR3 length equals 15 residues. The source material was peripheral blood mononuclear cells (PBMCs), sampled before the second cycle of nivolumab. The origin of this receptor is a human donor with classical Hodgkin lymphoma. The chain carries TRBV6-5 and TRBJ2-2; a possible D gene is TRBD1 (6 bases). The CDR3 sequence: CASSQTGLSTGELFF. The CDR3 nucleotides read TGTGCCAGCAGCCAAACAGGGCTCAGCACCGGGGAGCTGTTTTTT.